This T cell receptor beta chain was captured by sequencing in a study of technical replicates of blood from a few donors. This table comes from immunoSEQ multiplex PCR, and its TCRdb copy is limited to in-frame clones, with some not included. There are over 10,000 clones in the sample; approximately 90% occur only once, and 7.5% to 9.5% lies in the top ten. The germline V gene has CDR1 KGHSH and CDR2 LQKENI. This CDR3 has 15 residues. The V and J ends lost 3 bases and 5 bases respectively, with 14 bases between them. This TCR was recovered from a human donor in good health. The genes are TRBV18 and TRBJ2-1; D is possibly TRBD2 (5 bases). Sample: PBMCs. The CDR3 coding sequence is TGTGCCAGCTCACCCGATCGGAGGATGGACAATGAGCAGTTCTTC. Translated: CASSPDRRMDNEQFF.